This T cell receptor (beta chain) appears in the sequencing data of a study of blood T cell repertoires in COVID-19. V dropped 1 base and J dropped 0 bases, with 7 bases sitting between them. Germline V gives CDR1 LNHNV, CDR2 YYDKDF (reference sequence). There are 15 residues in the CDR3. The protocol was immunoSEQ multiplex PCR, while the TCRdb copy is restricted to in-frame clones and leaves out a portion. The sample has about half a million clones; about nine tenths are singletons. The chain recombines TRBV15 with TRBJ1-3; D unresolved. The TCR comes from a woman aged 55-69 years who had recovered from COVID-19. The source material was PBMCs or T cells enriched from blood (not recorded which). As DNA, the CDR3 is TGTGCCACCAGCAGAGGCATAGACTCTGGAAACACCATATATTTT. Its protein product is CATSRGIDSGNTIYF.